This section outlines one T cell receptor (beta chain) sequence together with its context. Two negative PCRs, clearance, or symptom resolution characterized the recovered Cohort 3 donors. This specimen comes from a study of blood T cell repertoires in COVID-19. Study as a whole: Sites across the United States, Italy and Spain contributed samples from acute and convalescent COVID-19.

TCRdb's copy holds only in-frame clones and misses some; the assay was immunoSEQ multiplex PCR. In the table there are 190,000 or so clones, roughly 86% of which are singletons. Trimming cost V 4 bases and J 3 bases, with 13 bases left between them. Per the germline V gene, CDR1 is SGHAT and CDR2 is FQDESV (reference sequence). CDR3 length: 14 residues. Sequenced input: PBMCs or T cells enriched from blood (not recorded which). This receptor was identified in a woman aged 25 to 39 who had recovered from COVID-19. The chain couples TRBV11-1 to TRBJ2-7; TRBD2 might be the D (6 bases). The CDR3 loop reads CASSSALTSYEQYF. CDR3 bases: TGTGCCAGCAGCTCAGCCTTGACTAGCTACGAGCAGTACTTC.